Listed below are T cell receptor beta chains from one sample, sequenced in a study of blood T cell repertoires in COVID-19. Generated by immunoSEQ multiplex PCR, the TCRdb table keeps only in-frame clones and is missing some. The sample includes roughly 60,000 clones, 80% to 90% of them seen just once. The sample was peripheral blood. The receptors here all came from a woman aged 55-75 years with acute or convalescent COVID-19. CDR3s include the opening cysteine and the closing phenylalanine or tryptophan. Each record gives: D gene, V gene, J gene, clone size, CDR3 protein, CDR3 DNA. D genes are given only for firm matches. Expanded clones are given a class, and other clones once, few, many or no size at all.

D: NA; V: TRBV5-6; J: TRBJ1-1; size: NA; CDR3: CASSELPGVNTEAFF; DNA: TGTGCCAGCAGCGAACTTCCAGGGGTGAACACTGAAGCTTTCTTT
D: NA; V: TRBV6-2/TRBV6-3; J: TRBJ1-2; size: NA; CDR3: CASSLDRSYGYTF; DNA: TGTGCCAGCAGTCTCGACAGGAGCTATGGCTACACCTTC
D: TRBD1; V: TRBV6-2/TRBV6-3; J: TRBJ1-4; size: NA; CDR3: CASSTVGTGNEKLFF; DNA: TGTGCCAGCAGTACCGTAGGGACAGGGAATGAAAAACTGTTTTTT
D: NA; V: TRBV6-5; J: TRBJ1-2; size: once; CDR3: CASSYSKGQPYGYTF; DNA: TGTGCCAGCAGTTACTCGAAGGGACAACCCTATGGCTACACCTTC
D: NA; V: TRBV28; J: TRBJ1-1; size: NA; CDR3: CASSPPAGITEAFF; DNA: TGTGCCAGCAGTCCCCCGGCCGGGATCACTGAAGCTTTCTTT
D: TRBD1; V: TRBV6-5; J: TRBJ1-2; size: NA; CDR3: CASSTNRGEYGYTF; DNA: TGTGCCAGCAGCACCAACAGGGGTGAATATGGCTACACCTTC
D: TRBD1; V: TRBV6-5; J: TRBJ2-4; size: NA; CDR3: CASSFLGTGDGNIQYF; DNA: TGTGCCAGCAGTTTTCTCGGGACAGGGGACGGAAACATTCAGTACTTC
D: TRBD1; V: TRBV6-5; J: TRBJ1-1; size: once; CDR3: CASSPRQGNTEAFF; DNA: TGTGCCAGCAGTCCTAGACAGGGGAACACTGAAGCTTTCTTT
D: TRBD2; V: TRBV4-2; J: TRBJ2-3; size: NA; CDR3: CASSQTAGGTDTQYF; DNA: TGTGCCAGCAGCCAGACAGCGGGGGGCACAGATACGCAGTATTTT
D: TRBD2; V: TRBV5-5; J: TRBJ2-3; size: NA; CDR3: CASSPGTRAPDTQYF; DNA: TGTGCCAGCAGCCCCGGGACTAGGGCCCCAGATACGCAGTATTTT
D: NA; V: TRBV27; J: TRBJ1-2; size: NA; CDR3: CASSFQSANYGYTF; DNA: TGTGCCAGCAGTTTTCAGAGCGCTAACTATGGCTACACCTTC
D: TRBD1; V: TRBV9; J: TRBJ1-2; size: NA; CDR3: CASSVIRTGAGYGYTF; DNA: TGTGCCAGCAGCGTGATCCGGACAGGGGCGGGCTATGGCTACACCTTC
D: TRBD1; V: TRBV19; J: TRBJ2-7; size: NA; CDR3: CASTTGDRPGGYEQYF; DNA: TGTGCCAGTACCACGGGGGACAGGCCGGGTGGCTACGAGCAGTACTTC
D: TRBD1; V: TRBV18; J: TRBJ2-5; size: NA; CDR3: CASSPLITGVLGTQYF; DNA: TGTGCCAGCTCACCACTGATCACAGGGGTTTTGGGGACCCAGTACTTC
D: NA; V: TRBV6-4; J: TRBJ1-1; size: NA; CDR3: CASRKQLNIEAFF; DNA: TGTGCCAGCAGGAAACAGCTGAACATTGAAGCTTTCTTT
D: TRBD1; V: TRBV10-3; J: TRBJ1-5; size: NA; CDR3: CAISESETGGSNQPQHF; DNA: TGTGCCATCAGTGAGTCCGAGACAGGGGGAAGCAATCAGCCCCAGCATTTT
D: TRBD1; V: TRBV5-1; J: TRBJ2-3; size: NA; CDR3: CASSRQGSSTDTQYF; DNA: TGCGCCAGCAGCCGACAGGGATCTAGCACAGATACGCAGTATTTT
D: NA; V: TRBV5-1; J: TRBJ2-7; size: once; CDR3: CASNGDTTTYEQYF; DNA: TGCGCCAGCAATGGGGACACCACTACCTACGAGCAGTACTTC
D: NA; V: TRBV6-6; J: TRBJ2-4; size: once; CDR3: CASRSTVGIAKNIQYF; DNA: TGTGCCAGCAGATCGACAGTGGGTATAGCCAAAAACATTCAGTACTTC
D: NA; V: TRBV6-1; J: TRBJ2-5; size: many; CDR3: CASSVQPKGVQETQYF; DNA: TGTGCCAGCAGTGTTCAACCTAAGGGGGTTCAAGAGACCCAGTACTTC
D: TRBD1; V: TRBV5-1; J: TRBJ2-2; size: once; CDR3: CASSGGQAANTGELFF; DNA: TGCGCCAGCAGCGGTGGACAGGCCGCGAACACCGGGGAGCTGTTTTTT
D: TRBD2; V: TRBV5-4; J: TRBJ2-3; size: NA; CDR3: CASSLGPQAGGADTQYF; DNA: TGTGCCAGCAGCTTGGGGCCCCAAGCGGGGGGAGCAGATACGCAGTATTTT
D: TRBD2; V: TRBV5-6; J: TRBJ2-4; size: NA; CDR3: CASSLALASGGLAKNIQYF; DNA: TGTGCCAGCAGCTTGGCCCTGGCTAGCGGGGGGCTAGCCAAAAACATTCAGTACTTC
D: TRBD2; V: TRBV5-4; J: TRBJ2-1; size: NA; CDR3: CASSGPGGPHNEQFF; DNA: TGTGCCAGCAGCGGGCCGGGGGGGCCACACAATGAGCAGTTCTTC
D: NA; V: TRBV6-2/TRBV6-3; J: TRBJ2-1; size: NA; CDR3: CASSSQGGLYNEQFF; DNA: TGTGCCAGCAGTTCACAGGGAGGGCTTTACAATGAGCAGTTCTTC
D: TRBD1; V: TRBV19; J: TRBJ1-2; size: NA; CDR3: CASSIAEGAFYGYTF; DNA: TGTGCCAGTAGTATAGCGGAGGGGGCCTTCTATGGCTACACCTTC
D: NA; V: TRBV2; J: TRBJ1-2; size: NA; CDR3: CASSVVSSGYTF; DNA: TGTGCCAGCAGTGTAGTTTCGAGCGGCTACACCTTC
D: TRBD1; V: TRBV3-1/TRBV3-2; J: TRBJ1-6; size: NA; CDR3: CASSQEVPQGRPPLHF; DNA: TGTGCCAGCAGCCAAGAGGTCCCACAGGGGAGACCACCCCTCCACTTT
D: NA; V: TRBV3-1/TRBV3-2; J: TRBJ1-1; size: NA; CDR3: CASRPKGGARDTEAFF; DNA: TGTGCCAGCCGTCCCAAAGGCGGGGCTCGGGACACTGAAGCTTTCTTT
D: NA; V: TRBV4-1; J: TRBJ2-2; size: few; CDR3: CASSPPQGHTGELFF; DNA: TGCGCCAGCAGCCCCCCTCAGGGTCACACCGGGGAGCTGTTTTTT
D: NA; V: TRBV5-1; J: TRBJ2-1; size: NA; CDR3: CASSPPGSSYNEQFF; DNA: TGCGCCAGCAGCCCTCCGGGGAGCTCCTACAATGAGCAGTTCTTC
D: TRBD1; V: TRBV19; J: TRBJ2-1; size: NA; CDR3: CASSIGQGADEQFF; DNA: TGTGCCAGTAGTATCGGACAGGGGGCGGATGAGCAGTTCTTC
D: TRBD1; V: TRBV19; J: TRBJ1-1; size: once; CDR3: CASSMGQGSAEAFF; DNA: TGTGCCAGTAGTATGGGACAGGGGAGTGCTGAAGCTTTCTTT
D: NA; V: TRBV6-5; J: TRBJ1-4; size: NA; CDR3: CATQPGVVTNEKLFF; DNA: TGTGCCACTCAACCCGGGGTAGTAACTAATGAAAAACTGTTTTTT
D: TRBD1; V: TRBV6-5; J: TRBJ1-2; size: NA; CDR3: CASSYSTGQGPVGYTF; DNA: TGTGCCAGCAGTTACTCGACAGGACAGGGGCCAGTGGGCTACACCTTC
D: NA; V: TRBV7-3; J: TRBJ1-1; size: medium-sized; CDR3: CASSPLGGTEAFF; DNA: TGTGCCAGCAGCCCCCTGGGGGGCACTGAAGCTTTCTTT
D: TRBD1; V: TRBV6-5; J: TRBJ1-2; size: few; CDR3: CATTQGGTNYGYTF; DNA: TGTGCCACCACACAAGGGGGCACGAACTATGGCTACACCTTC
D: TRBD2; V: TRBV7-9; J: TRBJ2-5; size: NA; CDR3: CASSSAGGYQETQYF; DNA: TGTGCCAGCAGCTCCGCGGGGGGCTACCAAGAGACCCAGTACTTC
D: NA; V: TRBV5-4; J: TRBJ2-6; size: NA; CDR3: CASSLVLSGANVLTF; DNA: TGTGCCAGCAGCTTGGTCCTCTCTGGGGCCAACGTCCTGACTTTC
D: TRBD1; V: TRBV7-2; J: TRBJ2-1; size: NA; CDR3: CASSFGQGGYNEQFF; DNA: TGTGCCAGCAGCTTCGGACAGGGGGGCTACAATGAGCAGTTCTTC
D: NA; V: TRBV5-6; J: TRBJ2-5; size: NA; CDR3: CASSSPAGELRETQYF; DNA: TGTGCCAGCAGCTCCCCCGCAGGGGAATTAAGAGAGACCCAGTACTTC
D: TRBD2; V: TRBV11-2; J: TRBJ2-3; size: NA; CDR3: CASSLVGTSGGIDTQYF; DNA: TGTGCCAGCAGCTTAGTGGGGACTAGCGGGGGTATCGATACGCAGTATTTT
D: NA; V: TRBV5-4; J: TRBJ2-3; size: NA; CDR3: CASSSGTGGPSDTQYF; DNA: TGTGCCAGCAGCTCCGGCACGGGGGGCCCCTCAGATACGCAGTATTTT
D: NA; V: TRBV11-2; J: TRBJ1-3; size: NA; CDR3: CASSLSPFSGNTIYF; DNA: TGTGCCAGCAGCTTAAGCCCGTTCTCTGGAAACACCATATATTTT
D: NA; V: TRBV2; J: TRBJ1-5; size: few; CDR3: CASSEGRYQPQHF; DNA: TGTGCCAGCAGTGAAGGCAGGTATCAGCCCCAGCATTTT
D: TRBD2; V: TRBV3-1/TRBV3-2; J: TRBJ2-1; size: NA; CDR3: CASSLSGDLNLQFF; DNA: TGTGCCAGCAGCCTTAGCGGGGACCTGAACCTGCAGTTCTTC
D: TRBD2; V: TRBV5-1; J: TRBJ2-3; size: NA; CDR3: CASSFRTSGGSLSTDTQYF; DNA: TGCGCCAGCAGCTTCCGAACTAGCGGGGGTTCCCTTAGCACAGATACGCAGTATTTT
D: NA; V: TRBV3-1/TRBV3-2; J: TRBJ1-2; size: NA; CDR3: CASSQEPRAGYTF; DNA: TGTGCCAGCAGCCAAGAGCCCAGGGCTGGCTACACCTTC
D: TRBD1; V: TRBV6-6; J: TRBJ2-5; size: NA; CDR3: CASSRTGVETQYF; DNA: TGTGCCAGCAGTCGTACAGGGGTGGAGACCCAGTACTTC
D: NA; V: TRBV6-5; J: TRBJ1-1; size: NA; CDR3: CASSIPPMNTEAFF; DNA: TGTGCCAGTTCTATCCCCCCGATGAACACTGAAGCTTTCTTT
D: NA; V: TRBV5-1; J: TRBJ1-2; size: NA; CDR3: CASSPGTPGYYTF; DNA: TGCGCCAGCAGCCCCGGGACTCCAGGGTACTACACCTTC
D: TRBD1; V: TRBV4-2; J: TRBJ1-2; size: NA; CDR3: CASSQGDRGGYTF; DNA: TGTGCCAGCAGCCAAGGGGACAGGGGCGGCTACACCTTC
D: TRBD1; V: TRBV6-5; J: TRBJ1-1; size: NA; CDR3: CASQIQGGTEAFF; DNA: TGTGCCAGCCAGATCCAGGGGGGAACTGAAGCTTTCTTT
D: TRBD1; V: TRBV7-9; J: TRBJ1-1; size: NA; CDR3: CASSEDRHTEAFF; DNA: TGTGCCAGCAGCGAGGACAGGCACACTGAAGCTTTCTTT
D: NA; V: TRBV12-3/TRBV12-4; J: TRBJ1-2; size: NA; CDR3: CASSPDKNYGYTF; DNA: TGTGCCAGCAGTCCCGACAAGAACTATGGCTACACCTTC
D: TRBD1; V: TRBV5-1; J: TRBJ2-5; size: NA; CDR3: CASSGGQGASPETQYF; DNA: TGCGCCAGCAGCGGAGGACAGGGGGCCTCCCCAGAGACCCAGTACTTC
D: NA; V: TRBV5-6; J: TRBJ1-2; size: few; CDR3: CASSLFDRVNYGYTF; DNA: TGTGCCAGCAGCTTATTTGACAGAGTTAACTATGGCTACACCTTC
D: TRBD2; V: TRBV29-1; J: TRBJ2-3; size: NA; CDR3: CSLAGGADTQYF; DNA: TGCAGTTTAGCGGGGGGAGCAGATACGCAGTATTTT
D: NA; V: TRBV27; J: TRBJ2-2; size: NA; CDR3: CASSFLTGELFF; DNA: TGTGCCAGCAGTTTTTTAACCGGGGAGCTGTTTTTT
D: TRBD1; V: TRBV5-1; J: TRBJ2-4; size: once; CDR3: CASSRTGGIQYF; DNA: TGCGCCAGCAGCCGGACAGGAGGCATTCAGTACTTC